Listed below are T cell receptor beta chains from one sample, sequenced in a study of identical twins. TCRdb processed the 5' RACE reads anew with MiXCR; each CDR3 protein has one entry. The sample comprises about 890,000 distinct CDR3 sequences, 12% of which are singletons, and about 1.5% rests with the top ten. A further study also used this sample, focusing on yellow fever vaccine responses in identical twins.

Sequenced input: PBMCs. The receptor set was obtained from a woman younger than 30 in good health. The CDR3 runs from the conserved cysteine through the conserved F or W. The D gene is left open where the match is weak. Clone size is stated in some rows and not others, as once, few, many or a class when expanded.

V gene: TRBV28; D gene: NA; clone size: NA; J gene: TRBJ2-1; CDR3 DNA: TGTGCCAGCGGGGAGCGTTACAATGAGCAGTTCTTC; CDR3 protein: CASGERYNEQFF
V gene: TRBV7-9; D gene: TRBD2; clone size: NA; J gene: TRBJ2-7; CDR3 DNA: TGTGCCAGCAGCTTCCCCGGGAGGAGCTCCTACGAGCAGTACTTC; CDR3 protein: CASSFPGRSSYEQYF
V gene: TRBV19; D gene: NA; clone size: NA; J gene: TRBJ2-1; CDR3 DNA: TGTGCCGGACGGGAGTTATCCAATGAGCAGTTCTTC; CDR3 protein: CAGRELSNEQFF
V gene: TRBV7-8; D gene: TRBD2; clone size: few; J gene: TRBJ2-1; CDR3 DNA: TGTGCCAGCAGCTTGGACGGGCGACTAGCGGGGGGTCCTGAGCAGTTCTTC; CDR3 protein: CASSLDGRLAGGPEQFF
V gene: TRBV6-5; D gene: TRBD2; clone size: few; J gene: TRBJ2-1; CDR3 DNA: TGTGCCAGCAGTTCGGGACTAGCGGGAGCCGAGCAGTTCTTC; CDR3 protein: CASSSGLAGAEQFF
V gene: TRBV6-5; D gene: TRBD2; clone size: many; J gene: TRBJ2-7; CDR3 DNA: TGTGCCAGCAGTTACGGCGGGAGCTACGAGCAGTACTTC; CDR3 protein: CASSYGGSYEQYF
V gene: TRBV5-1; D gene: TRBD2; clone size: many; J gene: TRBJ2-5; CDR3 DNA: TGCGCCAGCAGCTTGTCGGGGGGGACCCAAGAGACCCAGTACTTC; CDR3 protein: CASSLSGGTQETQYF
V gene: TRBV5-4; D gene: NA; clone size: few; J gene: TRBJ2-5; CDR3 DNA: TGTGCCAGCAGCTCCTACCGGGACAACCTCCAAGAGACCCAGTACTTC; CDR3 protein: CASSSYRDNLQETQYF
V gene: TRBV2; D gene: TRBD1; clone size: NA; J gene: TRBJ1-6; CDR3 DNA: TGTGCCAGACCGGGACAGGATAATTCACCCCTCCACTTT; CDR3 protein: CARPGQDNSPLHF
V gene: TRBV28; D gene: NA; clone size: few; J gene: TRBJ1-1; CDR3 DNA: TGTGCCAGCAGTTTAGGGGACATGAACACTGAAGCTTTCTTT; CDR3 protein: CASSLGDMNTEAFF
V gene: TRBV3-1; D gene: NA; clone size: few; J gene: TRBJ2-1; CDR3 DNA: TGTGCCAGCAGCCAAGAAGGGGGGGGAATCTTTATCAATGAGCAGTTCTTC; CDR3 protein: CASSQEGGGIFINEQFF
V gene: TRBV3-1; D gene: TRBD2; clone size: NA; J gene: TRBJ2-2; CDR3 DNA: TGTGCCAGCAAGGCTAGCGGGTTTAACGGGGAGCTGTTTTTT; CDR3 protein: CASKASGFNGELFF
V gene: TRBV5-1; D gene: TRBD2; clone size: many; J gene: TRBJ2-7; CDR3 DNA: TGCGCCAGCAGCTCGCCGGGACTAGATTTCGAGCAGTACTTC; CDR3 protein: CASSSPGLDFEQYF
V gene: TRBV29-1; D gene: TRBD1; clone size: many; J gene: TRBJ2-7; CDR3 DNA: TGCAGCGTAAAGACAGGGTTATCCTACGAGCAGTACTTC; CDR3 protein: CSVKTGLSYEQYF
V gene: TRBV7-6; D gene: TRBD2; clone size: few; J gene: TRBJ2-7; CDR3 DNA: TGTGCCAGCAGCTTAGGCCCCGGGACTAGCGGGAGGTTTATCTACGAGCAGTACTTC; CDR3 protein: CASSLGPGTSGRFIYEQYF